Following are 13 T cell receptor beta chains from one sample sequenced in a study of cytomegalovirus exposure and HLA in healthy donors. A multiplex PCR was run with 60 Vbeta primers and 13 Jbeta primers. The protocol was immunoSEQ multiplex PCR, while the TCRdb copy is restricted to in-frame clones and leaves out a portion. In the table there are roughly 86,000 clones, roughly 63% of which are singletons. Specimen: PBMCs. These receptors were collected from a woman between 50 and 59 years old in good health and CMV-seropositive.

This chain connects TRBV6-5 to TRBJ1-1, with 8 bases aligning to TRBD1. In germline, CDR1 is MNHEY, CDR2 SVGAGI. Unmatched junction bases numbered 7, after V lost 3 bases and J lost 4 bases. The CDR3 extends over 15 amino acids. The CDR3 loop is CASSYSGGRGTEAFF. As DNA, the CDR3 is TGTGCCAGCAGTTATTCAGGGGGCAGGGGCACTGAAGCTTTCTTT.

Comment on this clone: The germline gene is not matched at one end of the junction; a read error may be the cause. This rearrangement joins TRBV4-3 to TRBJ2-7, with unresolved D. This CDR3 is 15 amino acids long. The V gene's germline CDR1 is LGHNA and CDR2 YSLEER. The CDR3 DNA reads TGCGCCAGCAGCCAAGGCCACCGAGAGAACTACGGGCAGTACTTC. Translating it yields CASSQGHRENYGQYF.

The CDR3, as DNA: TGTGCCAGCAGCTTAGCGAGTGGGAGTCAGCCCCAGCATTTT. Its translation is CASSLASGSQPQHF. V usage is TRBV7-9 and J usage is TRBJ1-5; D unresolved. Per germline, CDR1 SEHNR and CDR2 FQNEAQ (reference sequence). V was cut by 0 bases and J by 6 bases, with 9 bases left in between. There are 14 residues in the CDR3.

This clone was seen only once. This chain joins TRBV30 and TRBJ2-1, with D perhaps matching TRBD2 (5 bases). This CDR3 contains 11 residues. Looked up from germline, CDR1 is GTSNPN and CDR2 is SVGIG (reference sequence). Trimming removed 1 base at V and 10 bases at J, with 8 bases between. The CDR3 sequence is CAWSGEGEQFF. Written as DNA, the CDR3 is TGTGCCTGGAGTGGCGAGGGAGAGCAGTTCTTC.

The genes are TRBV7-9 and TRBJ2-7; a weak D match, TRBD1 (5 bases). Germline-derived CDR1 and CDR2 are SEHNR and FQNEAQ (reference sequence). The germline V and J ends were trimmed by 1 base and 5 bases, with 15 bases remaining between them. The CDR3 consists of 15 residues. The CDR3 DNA reads as TGTGCCAGCAGCTTAGTCAGGGCAGGGAATCACGAGCAGTACTTC. Its protein is CASSLVRAGNHEQYF.

The V gene is TRBV28, the J gene TRBJ1-2; TRBD1 might be the D (6 bases). V was cut by 3 bases and J by 8 bases, with 10 bases left in between. CDR3 size: 12 residues. From germline, CDR1 is MDHEN and CDR2 SYDVKM. CDR3 protein: CASSLGARGYTF. As DNA, the CDR3 is TGTGCCAGCAGTTTGGGGGCTCGCGGCTACACCTTC.

The chain combines TRBV20-1 with TRBJ1-1; D may be TRBD1 (6 bases). The germline CDR1 and CDR2 sequences are DFQATT and SNEGSKA (reference sequence). V gave up 4 bases and J gave up 9 bases, with 12 bases separating them. This CDR3 region has 11 residues. Written as DNA, the CDR3 is TGCAGTGCTAACAGGGCACTGAAAGCTTTCTTT. It translates to CSANRALKAFF.

The V gene is TRBV6-5, the J gene TRBJ2-5; D not certain. Germline assignment: CDR1 MNHEY and CDR2 SVGAGI. V was trimmed by 2 bases and J by 12 bases, leaving 10 bases between them. The CDR3 is 11 amino acids. This chain's CDR3 is CASSYGVFEYF. CDR3 sequence (DNA): TGTGCCAGCAGTTACGGAGTTTTCGAGTACTTC.

The chain has TRBV7-2 and TRBJ1-2, with a weak D call TRBD1 (6 bases). The V gene's germline CDR1 is SGHTA and CDR2 FQGNSA. Trimming removed 5 bases at V and 6 bases at J, with 22 bases between. The CDR3 length is 16 residues. CDR3 coding DNA: TGTGCCAGCAGCCCCGGACAGAATTGGGAGAGGGATGGCTACACCTTC. Protein: CASSPGQNWERDGYTF.

This clone was detected only a few times. The chain links TRBV6-1 to TRBJ2-1; maybe TRBD2 (6 bases). In germline, CDR1 is MNHNS, CDR2 SASEGT. V shed 8 bases and J shed 9 bases, with 23 bases lying between them. The CDR3 loop spans 15 amino acids. DNA of the CDR3: TGTGCCAGCTTACCGGGACTTCTCTCAAGGGGTGAGCAGTTCTTC. Translation gives CASLPGLLSRGEQFF.

The genes are TRBV7-6 and TRBJ2-1; D may be TRBD1 (6 bases). Germline-derived CDR1 and CDR2 are SGHVS and FNYEAQ. This CDR3 contains 13 residues. The V end was cut by 4 bases, the J end by 5 bases, with 9 bases between. The CDR3 DNA is TGTGCCAGCAGCTCGGACAGAGACAATGAGCAGTTCTTC. This gives the protein CASSSDRDNEQFF.

This rearrangement joins TRBV6-4 to TRBJ1-6; D may be TRBD1 (5 bases). V lost 4 bases to trimming and J lost 7 bases, with 11 bases between them. The CDR3 spans 14 residues. Germline CDR1 reads MRHNA; CDR2 reads SNTAGT. The CDR3 loop reads CASSAQGDNSPLHF. The CDR3 nucleotides are TGTGCCAGCAGTGCGCAGGGTGACAATTCACCCCTCCACTTT.

The chain employs TRBV27 and TRBJ1-1; weak D call: TRBD1 (6 bases). Trimming shortened V by 6 bases and J by 5 bases, and 13 bases separated the two germline ends. The CDR3 sequence is 13 residues long. Per germline, CDR1 MNHEY and CDR2 SMNVEV (reference sequence). The CDR3 reads CASSLTGLTEAFF. The CDR3 DNA reads as TGTGCCAGCAGCTTAACAGGGTTAACTGAAGCTTTCTTT.